Sequencing of this TCR beta chain was carried out in a study of CD8 T cells in Susac syndrome. The authors carried out high-throughput sequencing of TCR beta. They applied it to CD8+ and CD4+ T cells obtained from blood. Healthy donors were controls matched for age and sex. About this clonotype: Antigen: not known.

Whole-study findings and limits: As the study acknowledged, the number of individuals in its TCR sequencing and HLA analysis was relatively small.

V shed 3 bases and J 2 bases; nucleotides not matched to a gene: 16. This CDR3 has 20 amino acids. Per the germline V gene, CDR1 is SGHAT and CDR2 is FQNNGV. Random hexamers were used to reverse transcribe an amount of roughly 0.45 to 1 ug RNA. TCR beta CDR3 was amplified by immunoSEQ covering 54 Vbeta and 13 Jbeta. TCRdb called the immunoSEQ multiplex PCR reads again in MiXCR, with one record for every CDR3 protein. This table has about 120,000 distinct CDR3 sequences, about 90% appearing once. The gene calls are TRBV11-2 and TRBJ2-3, with 11 bases lining up with TRBD2. This receptor was obtained from a human donor in good health. The specimen was CD8+ T cells from PBMCs. CDR3 loop: CASSFVSLGIAGGPTDTQYF. CDR3 coding DNA: TGTGCCAGCAGCTTTGTAAGCCTCGGGATAGCGGGGGGGCCCACAGATACGCAGTATTTT.